The 27 T cell receptor beta chains presented below share a single source sample, sequenced in a study of Graves' ophthalmopathy and Graves' hyperthyroidism. Researchers took RNA transcripts and amplified TCR beta CDR3 regions from them. Scientists carried out first-round RT-PCR using HTBI primers and then a second-round multiplex PCR. Each CDR3 protein is one row after TCRdb ran MiXCR on the multiplex PCR reads. Among roughly 700,000 distinct CDR3 sequences listed, roughly 40% were seen once. The sequencing input was peripheral blood. Receptor source: an adult man with Graves' ophthalmopathy.

This clonotype was seen more than once but under ten times. The V gene is TRBV25-1, the J gene TRBJ1-6; TRBD1 is a possible D gene (6 bases). Trimming pared 5 bases from V and 12 bases from J, leaving 11 bases between. This CDR3 has 12 residues. The germline gives CDR1 MGHDK, CDR2 SYGVNS. Here the CDR3 reads CASSLGGEPLHF. CDR3 coding DNA: TGTGCCAGCAGTTTGGGGGGCGAACCCCTCCACTTT.

The rearrangement joins TRBV20-1 to TRBJ2-7; no definite D call. V was shortened by 3 bases and J by 4 bases, with 19 bases between the two germline ends. The germline CDR1 and CDR2 sequences are DFQATT and SNEGSKA (reference sequence). This CDR3 has 15 amino acids. CDR3 region: CSASPARSGLYEQYF. CDR3 sequence (DNA): TGCAGTGCTAGTCCGGCTCGGTCGGGTTTGTACGAGCAGTACTTC.

CDR3 sequence: CASSRRTTNEKLFF. CDR3 DNA: TGTGCCAGCAGCCGAAGAACAACTAATGAAAAACTGTTTTTT. The rearrangement links TRBV7-9 to TRBJ1-4; no definite D call. The ends were cut back, 5 bases at V and 0 bases at J, with 7 bases in the middle. The CDR3 has 14 amino acids. Germline V gene data show CDR1 as SEHNR and CDR2 as FQNEAQ (reference sequence). Full variable domain (remainder filled in from reference TRBV7-9 and TRBJ1-4): DTGVSQNPRHKITKRGQNVTFRCDPISEHNRLYWYRQTLGQGPEFLTYFQNEAQLEKSRLLSDRFSAERPKGSFSTLEIQRTEQGDSAMYLCASSRRTTNEKLFFGSGTQLSVL.

CDR3 DNA sequence: TGTGCCAGCAGTCTAACCGGGACAGGGGGCTCAAAGGAGACCCAGTACTTC. Translated, it gives CASSLTGTGGSKETQYF. The rearrangement links TRBV12-3 or TRBV12-4 to TRBJ2-5, with TRBD1 matching 12 bases. V dropped 5 bases and J dropped 5; count of bases not matched to a gene: 12. The CDR3 length is 17 residues.

Written as DNA, the CDR3 is TGTGCCAGCAGTCACCTCGCCGGGGGAGAAATTGGAAACACCATATATTTT. Translating gives CASSHLAGGEIGNTIYF. V and J are TRBV12-3 or TRBV12-4 and TRBJ1-3, with D maybe TRBD1 (5 bases). The CDR3 runs 17 residues. V lost 5 bases and J 3 bases, leaving 20 bases between the germline ends.

In this sample, this clonotype turned up many times. The chain employs TRBV15 and TRBJ1-5, with 10 nucleotides matching TRBD1. The germline CDR1 and CDR2 sequences are LNHNV and YYDKDF (reference sequence). The V and J ends lost 5 bases and 5 bases, in that order; junction bases with no gene match: 6. This CDR3 is built from 15 residues. In DNA, the CDR3 is TGTGCCACCAGCCAGGGACAGGGGATTTATCAGCCCCAGCATTTT. This gives the protein CATSQGQGIYQPQHF.

The rearrangement uses TRBV7-9 and TRBJ2-7; D may be TRBD2 (5 bases). Germline lookup yields CDR1 SEHNR and CDR2 FQNEAQ (reference sequence). The germline V and J ends were trimmed by 10 bases and 7 bases, with 20 bases remaining between them. This CDR3 contains 13 residues. CDR3 sequence reads: CATQSLGVVEQYF. CDR3 bases: TGTGCCACTCAATCACTAGGAGTCGTAGAGCAGTACTTC.

This clonotype was recorded a few times. The chain couples TRBV20-1 to TRBJ2-5; TRBD2 aligns across 10 bases. This CDR3 spans 16 amino acids. Germline trimming cut 3 bases from V and 5 bases from J; bases unmatched to any gene: 12. The germline V gene encodes CDR1 DFQATT and CDR2 SNEGSKA (reference sequence). This chain's CDR3 is CSARRGTSAVPETQYF. The CDR3 coding sequence is TGCAGTGCTAGGAGAGGGACTAGCGCCGTCCCGGAGACCCAGTACTTC.

The chain employs TRBV20-1 and TRBJ2-3; 7 nucleotides align to TRBD1. The junction had 3 bases not matched to a gene; V was cut back by 6 bases and J by 3 bases. Germline CDR1 and CDR2: DFQATT and SNEGSKA (reference sequence). The CDR3 extends over 12 amino acids. The chain's CDR3 is CSAIQGTDTQYF. For the CDR3, the DNA is TGCAGTGCAATACAGGGGACAGATACGCAGTATTTT.

This chain connects TRBV24-1 to TRBJ1-4; D is undetermined. In germline, CDR1 is KGHDR, CDR2 SFDVKD. The CDR3 has 13 amino acids. Trimming left V 12 bases short and J 7 bases short, with 17 bases between. CDR3 sequence reads: CAWSPGGREKLFF. The CDR3 bases are TGTGCCTGGAGTCCCGGAGGGCGTGAAAAACTGTTTTTT.

This clonotype was seen a single time. One end of the junction is discordant with germline, which a read error may explain. The CDR3 spells CASSEVRGVGGLFF. In DNA form, the CDR3 reads TGTGCCAGCAGTGAGGTTCGAGGGGTCGGGGGGCTGTTTTTT. The chain joins TRBV2 to TRBJ2-2; tentative D call: TRBD2 (6 bases). Germline-derived CDR1 and CDR2 are SNHLY and FYNNEI. The CDR3 is made up of 14 amino acids.

The chain joins TRBV28 to TRBJ2-5, with D possibly matching TRBD1 (6 bases). The length of the CDR3 is 14 residues. Germline lookup yields CDR1 MDHEN and CDR2 SYDVKM. Deletions cut 2 bases from V and 2 bases from J, with 9 bases between. The DNA for the CDR3 is TGTGCCAGCAGTTTACTACAGGGACAAGAGACCCAGTACTTC. Translating gives CASSLLQGQETQYF. Full variable domain (outside the CDR3, taken from reference TRBV28 and TRBJ2-5): DVKVTQSSRYLVKRTGEKVFLECVQDMDHENMFWYRQDPGLGLRLIYFSYDVKMKEKGDIPEGYSVSREKKERFSLILESASTNQTSMYLCASSLLQGQETQYFGPGTRLLVL.

This clonotype was observed a few times. J is TRBJ2-5 and V is TRBV10-3, with D perhaps matching TRBD2 (6 bases). Germline V lookup: CDR1 ENHRY, CDR2 SYGVKD. CDR3 length: 11 amino acids. V gave up 10 bases and J gave up 9 bases, with 15 bases separating them. CDR3 residues: CASSAGGPQYF. As DNA, the CDR3 is TGTGCCAGCAGCGCCGGGGGACCCCAGTACTTC.

This chain connects TRBV12-3 or TRBV12-4 to TRBJ1-6, with TRBD1 as a possible D gene (6 bases). Trimming removed 1 base at V and 9 bases at J, with 16 bases between. The length of the CDR3 is 16 residues. CDR3 sequence (DNA): TGTGCCAGCAGTTTAGGGCAGGGGCTGGTCGGTTCACCCCTCCACTTT. Its protein product is CASSLGQGLVGSPLHF.

This clonotype was detected ten times or more. The chain has TRBV10-3 and TRBJ1-5, with D maybe TRBD1 (5 bases). V lost 0 bases, J lost 2 bases, and 5 bases lay in between. The germline gives CDR1 ENHRY, CDR2 SYGVKD. CDR3 length: 14 amino acids. The CDR3 nucleotides read TGTGCCATCAGTGAGTCAGGGGGCAATCAGCCCCAGCATTTT. Protein product: CAISESGGNQPQHF.

This clonotype was recorded at least ten times. V and J are TRBV10-1 and TRBJ2-7, with D perhaps being TRBD1 or TRBD2 (5 bases each). CDR3 length equals 15 residues. Looked up from germline, CDR1 is WNHNN and CDR2 is SYGVQD (reference sequence). Trimming shortened V by 2 bases and J by 2 bases, and 13 bases separated the two germline ends. Here the CDR3 DNA reads TGCGCCAGCAGTGAGACCCGGGACGGACCCTACGAGCAGTACTTC. Translating it yields CASSETRDGPYEQYF.

In its sample, this clonotype was seen many times. The chain couples TRBV24-1 to TRBJ2-5; D may be TRBD1 (5 bases). Looked up from germline, CDR1 is KGHDR and CDR2 is SFDVKD. V lost 3 bases and J lost 2, with 12 bases in between. This CDR3 is built from 15 residues. The CDR3: CATSDTGPLQETQYF. CDR3 nucleotides: TGTGCCACCAGTGATACAGGCCCCCTTCAAGAGACCCAGTACTTC.

The CDR3 spells CASSKQGSQHF. In DNA, the CDR3 is TGTGCCAGCAGTAAACAGGGGTCCCAGCATTTT. J is TRBJ1-5 and V is TRBV12-3 or TRBV12-4; 7 nucleotides match TRBD1. Trimming removed 5 bases from V and 11 bases from J; junction bases left unmatched: 3. The CDR3 is 11 residues long.

This clonotype turned up a few times. J is TRBJ2-7 and V is TRBV19; either TRBD1 or TRBD2 may supply D (6 bases each). Between the trimmed V and J ends, which lost 3 bases and 7 bases, there was a span of 10 bases. This CDR3 comprises 12 residues. Germline loops: CDR1 LNHDA, CDR2 SQIVND (reference sequence). CDR3 sequence (DNA): TGTGCCAGTAGTATTGGGGGGCGTGAGCAGTACTTC. Its translation is CASSIGGREQYF.

V usage is TRBV29-1 and J usage is TRBJ2-7; perhaps TRBD1 as D (5 bases). The CDR3 length is 11 residues. The V and J ends lost 5 bases and 7 bases respectively, with 12 bases between them. In germline, CDR1 is SQVTM, CDR2 ANQGSEA. The CDR3: CSVMQQVEQYF. In DNA form, the CDR3 reads TGCAGCGTTATGCAACAGGTTGAGCAGTACTTC.

The rearrangement links TRBV9 to TRBJ1-2; D might be TRBD1 (6 bases). Germline CDR1 reads SGDLS; CDR2 reads YYNGEE. CDR3 length equals 13 residues. V lost 2 bases to trimming and J lost 6 bases, with 11 bases between them. Written as DNA, the CDR3 is TGTGCCAGCAGCGTTGGGGGCTCTGATGGCTACACCTTC. Translated, it gives CASSVGGSDGYTF.

This chain's CDR3 is CASSTGTGGGNTIYF. The CDR3 DNA sequence: TGTGCCAGCAGTACCGGGACAGGGGGTGGAAACACCATATATTTT. This chain uses TRBV5-5 with TRBJ1-3; 11 nucleotides align to TRBD1. CDR1 and CDR2 (germline): SGHKS, YYEKEE (reference sequence). The length of the CDR3 is 15 residues. With 5 bases clipped from V and 3 bases from J, the junction kept 4 bases outside the gene matches.

The chain carries TRBV29-1 and TRBJ1-2; the match to TRBD1 covers 9 bases. J was trimmed by 8 bases and V by 6 bases; bases with no gene match: 13. This CDR3 contains 14 residues. CDR1 and CDR2 (germline): SQVTM, ANQGSEA. The CDR3 region has the DNA TGCAGCGTCAATGGGGGGGGACAGGGCGGAGGCTACACCTTC. Protein: CSVNGGGQGGGYTF. Drawing the rest from reference TRBV29-1 and TRBJ1-2, the complete variable domain is SAVISQKPSRDICQRGTSLTIQCQVDSQVTMMFWYRQQPGQSLTLIATANQGSEATYESGFVIDKFPISRPNLTFSTLTVSNMSPEDSSIYLCSVNGGGQGGGYTFGSGTRLTVV.

This clonotype was seen ten or more times. The chain joins TRBV11-2 to TRBJ2-5; the D is unclear. Germline V gives CDR1 SGHAT, CDR2 FQNNGV. The CDR3 is 11 residues long. With 3 bases removed from V and 7 bases from J, the gap between germline ends came to 6 bases. In DNA, the CDR3 is TGTGCCAGCAGCTTTCATGGGACCCAGTACTTC. Translated, it gives CASSFHGTQYF. Complete variable domain (other parts from reference TRBV11-2 and TRBJ2-5): EAGVAQSPRYKIIEKRQSVAFWCNPISGHATLYWYQQILGQGPKLLIQFQNNGVVDDSQLPKDRFSAERLKGVDSTLKIQPAKLEDSAVYLCASSFHGTQYFGPGTRLLVL.

The V and J genes are TRBV7-9 and TRBJ2-7; perhaps TRBD1 as D (6 bases). This CDR3 has 14 residues. Trimming stripped 1 base from V and 9 bases from J, with 16 bases between. CDR1 and CDR2 from the germline V gene are SEHNR and FQNEAQ (reference sequence). The DNA for the CDR3 is TGTGCCAGCAGCTTAGGGACAGCCCGAGACGGGCAGTACTTC. Translated, it gives CASSLGTARDGQYF.

The J gene is TRBJ1-4, the V gene TRBV2; TRBD1 aligns across 9 bases. Germline V gene data show CDR1 as SNHLY and CDR2 as FYNNEI. J lost 5 bases, V lost 8 bases, and 6 bases had no gene match. The length of the CDR3 is 14 residues. CDR3 protein: CASQRDRANEKLFF. The CDR3 DNA reads TGTGCCAGCCAGCGGGACAGGGCAAATGAAAAACTGTTTTTT.

This sequence joins TRBV29-1 and TRBJ2-5; D not resolved. CDR1 and CDR2 from the germline V gene are SQVTM and ANQGSEA. This CDR3 spans 10 amino acids. With 8 bases removed from V and 7 bases from J, the gap between germline ends came to 11 bases. The CDR3 protein is CSLSGGTQYF. CDR3 DNA sequence: TGCAGCTTGTCGGGCGGGACCCAGTACTTC.